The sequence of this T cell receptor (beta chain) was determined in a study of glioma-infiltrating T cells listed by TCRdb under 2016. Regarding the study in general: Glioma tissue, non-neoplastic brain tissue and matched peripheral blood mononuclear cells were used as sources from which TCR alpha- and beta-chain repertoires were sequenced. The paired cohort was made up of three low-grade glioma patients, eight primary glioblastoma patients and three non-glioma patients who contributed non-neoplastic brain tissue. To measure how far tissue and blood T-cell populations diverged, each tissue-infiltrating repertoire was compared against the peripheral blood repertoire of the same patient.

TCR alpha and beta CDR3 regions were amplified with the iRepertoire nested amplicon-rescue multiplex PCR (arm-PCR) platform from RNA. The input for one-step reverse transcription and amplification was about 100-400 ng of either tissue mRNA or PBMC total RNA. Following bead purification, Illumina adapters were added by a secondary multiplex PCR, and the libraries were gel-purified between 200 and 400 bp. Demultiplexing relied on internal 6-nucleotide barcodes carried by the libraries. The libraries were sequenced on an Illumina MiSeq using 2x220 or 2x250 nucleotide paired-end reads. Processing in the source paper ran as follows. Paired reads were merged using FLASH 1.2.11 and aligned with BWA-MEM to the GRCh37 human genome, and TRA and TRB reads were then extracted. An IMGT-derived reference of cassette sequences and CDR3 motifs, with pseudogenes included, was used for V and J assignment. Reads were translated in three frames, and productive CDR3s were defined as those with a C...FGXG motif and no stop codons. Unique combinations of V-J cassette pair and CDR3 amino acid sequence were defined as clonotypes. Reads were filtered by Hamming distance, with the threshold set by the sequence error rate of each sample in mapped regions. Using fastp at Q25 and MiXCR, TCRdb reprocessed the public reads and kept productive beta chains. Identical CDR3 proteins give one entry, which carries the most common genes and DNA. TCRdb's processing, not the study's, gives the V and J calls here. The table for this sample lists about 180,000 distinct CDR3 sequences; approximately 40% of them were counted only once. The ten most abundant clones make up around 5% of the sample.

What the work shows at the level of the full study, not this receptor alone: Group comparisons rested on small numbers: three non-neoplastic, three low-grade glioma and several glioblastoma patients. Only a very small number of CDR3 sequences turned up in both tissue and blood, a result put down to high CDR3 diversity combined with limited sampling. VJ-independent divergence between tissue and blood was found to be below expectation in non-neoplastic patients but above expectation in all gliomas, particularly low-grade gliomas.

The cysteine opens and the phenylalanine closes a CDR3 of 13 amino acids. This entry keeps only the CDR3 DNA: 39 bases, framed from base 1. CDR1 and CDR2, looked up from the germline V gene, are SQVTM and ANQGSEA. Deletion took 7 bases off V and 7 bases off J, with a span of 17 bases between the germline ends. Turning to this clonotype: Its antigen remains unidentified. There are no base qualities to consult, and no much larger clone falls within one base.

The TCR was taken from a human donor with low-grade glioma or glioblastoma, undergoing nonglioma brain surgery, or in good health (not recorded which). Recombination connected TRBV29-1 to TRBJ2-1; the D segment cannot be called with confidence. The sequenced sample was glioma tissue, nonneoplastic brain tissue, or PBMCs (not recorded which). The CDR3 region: CSAAVELENEQFF. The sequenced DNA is TGCAGCGCCGCGGTTGAATTAGAGAATGAGCAGTTCTTC.